This T cell receptor (beta chain) is drawn from a study of cytomegalovirus exposure and HLA in healthy donors. The trim removed 3 bases at V and 4 bases at J, leaving 0 bases unmatched. The germline V gene encodes CDR1 SGHNT and CDR2 YYREEE (reference sequence). There are 13 residues in the CDR3. A multiplex PCR was run with 60 Vbeta primers and 13 Jbeta primers. TCRdb keeps only in-frame clones here, not all; method: immunoSEQ multiplex PCR. The sample has approximately 130,000 clones, about 80% seen once. Sequencing input: PBMCs. The chain has TRBV5-4 and TRBJ2-2, with TRBD2 identical over 7 bases. The receptor's source is a man between 45 and 60 years old in good health and CMV-seronegative. Here the CDR3 reads CASSWTSTGELFF. Here the CDR3 DNA reads TGTGCCAGCAGCTGGACTAGCACCGGGGAGCTGTTTTTT.